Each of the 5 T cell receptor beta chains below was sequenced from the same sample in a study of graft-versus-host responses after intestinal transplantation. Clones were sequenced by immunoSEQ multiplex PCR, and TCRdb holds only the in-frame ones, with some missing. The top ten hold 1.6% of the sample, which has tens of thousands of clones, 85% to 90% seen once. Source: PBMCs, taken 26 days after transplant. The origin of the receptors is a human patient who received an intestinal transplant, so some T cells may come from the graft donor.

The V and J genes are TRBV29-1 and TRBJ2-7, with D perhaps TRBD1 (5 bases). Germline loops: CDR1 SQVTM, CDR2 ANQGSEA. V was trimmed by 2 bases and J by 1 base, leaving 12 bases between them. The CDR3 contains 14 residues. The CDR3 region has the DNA TGCAGCGTTGAATCGCAGGGCCCTTCCTACGAGCAGTACTTC. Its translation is CSVESQGPSYEQYF.

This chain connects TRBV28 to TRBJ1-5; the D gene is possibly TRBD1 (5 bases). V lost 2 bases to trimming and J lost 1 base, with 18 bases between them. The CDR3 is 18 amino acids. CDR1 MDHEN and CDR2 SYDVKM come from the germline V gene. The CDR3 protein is CASSLKGLGRGSNQPQHF. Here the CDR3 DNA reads TGTGCCAGCAGTTTAAAAGGGTTGGGGAGGGGAAGCAATCAGCCCCAGCATTTT.

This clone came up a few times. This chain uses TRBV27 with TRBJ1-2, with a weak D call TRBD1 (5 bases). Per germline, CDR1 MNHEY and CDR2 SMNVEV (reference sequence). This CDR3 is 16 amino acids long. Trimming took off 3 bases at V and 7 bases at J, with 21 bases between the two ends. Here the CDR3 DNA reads TGTGCCAGCAGTTTGGGCCCAATACCAGGGTGGGGTGGCTACACCTTC. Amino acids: CASSLGPIPGWGGYTF.

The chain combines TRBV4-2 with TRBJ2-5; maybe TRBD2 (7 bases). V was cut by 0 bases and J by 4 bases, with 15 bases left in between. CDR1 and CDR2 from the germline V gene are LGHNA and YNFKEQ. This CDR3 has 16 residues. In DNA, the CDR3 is TGTGCCAGCAGCCAAGAAGATGGAGGGGGGGGAGAGACCCAGTACTTC. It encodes CASSQEDGGGGETQYF.

This CDR3 reads CASSPPPGGGNQPQHF. CDR3 bases: TGTGCCAGCTCACCACCTCCAGGGGGAGGCAATCAGCCCCAGCATTTT. The chain is built from TRBV18 and TRBJ1-5; 7 bases line up with TRBD1. This CDR3 is built from 16 residues. Trimming removed 0 bases from V and 2 bases from J; junction bases left unmatched: 4. Germline V gene sequence: CDR1 KGHSH, CDR2 LQKENI. The full variable domain, completed using reference TRBV18 and TRBJ1-5, is NAGVMQNPRHLVRRRGQEARLRCSPMKGHSHVYWYRQLPEEGLKFMVYLQKENIIDESGMPKERFSAEFPKEGPSILRIQQVVRGDSAAYFCASSPPPGGGNQPQHFGDGTRLSIL.